These 10 T cell receptor beta chains came from one sample sequenced in a study of post-analysis software for immune sequencing data. Study-level findings and limits: In patients, TRBV5-6, TRBV5-1 and TRBV20-1 belonged to roughly five TRBV segments found more frequently than in controls.

Researchers reported that TCR beta cDNA libraries carried unique molecular identifiers. TCRdb ran MiXCR on the PCR reads and lists one entry per CDR3 protein. The sample lists 600,000 to 700,000 distinct CDR3 sequences, around 64% occurring once. These receptors have no known antigen. The specimen sequenced was blood. The receptors were sampled from a girl aged 2 to 10 with multiple sclerosis.

The rearrangement uses TRBV7-8 and TRBJ1-1; maybe TRBD1 (6 bases). Germline CDR1 SGHVS, CDR2 FQNEAQ. The germline V and J ends were trimmed by 6 bases and 3 bases, with 11 bases remaining between them. There are 13 residues in the CDR3. The CDR3 spells CASSSGQYTEAFF. The CDR3 DNA reads as TGTGCCAGCAGTTCAGGACAGTACACTGAAGCTTTCTTT.

CDR3 region: CATSDSPGDGYTF. The CDR3 coding sequence is TGTGCCACCAGTGATTCTCCGGGTGATGGCTACACCTTC. The chain carries TRBV24-1 and TRBJ1-2, with no clear D. Germline V gene sequence: CDR1 KGHDR, CDR2 SFDVKD. This CDR3 has 13 residues. The V end lost 2 bases, the J end lost 6 bases, and 9 bases lay between the germline ends.

This clonotype was recorded once. V gene TRBV10-3 combines with J gene TRBJ2-1, with TRBD2 matching 9 bases. J gave up 5 bases and V 5 bases, and 10 bases lay outside the gene matches. The CDR3 length is 16 residues. Germline CDR1 reads ENHRY; CDR2 reads SYGVKD. The CDR3 spells CAISSQTSGNNNEQFF. CDR3 sequence (DNA): TGTGCCATCAGTTCGCAGACTAGCGGCAATAACAATGAGCAGTTCTTC.

V and J are TRBV20-1 and TRBJ2-3; tentatively, D is TRBD1 (5 bases). V lost 0 bases and J 5 bases, leaving 15 bases between the germline ends. Germline lookup yields CDR1 DFQATT and CDR2 SNEGSKA (reference sequence). The CDR3 has 15 residues. The CDR3 DNA reads as TGCAGTGCTAGAGACCCAATTAGTACAGGAGATACGCAGTATTTT. Its translation is CSARDPISTGDTQYF.

Concerning this clonotype itself: This is likely a read error, given that the CDR3 carries no conserved phenylalanine or tryptophan at its end. The chain carries TRBV11-2 and TRBJ1-1; D call uncertain. With 2 bases removed from V and 1 base from J, the gap between germline ends came to 5 bases. This CDR3 comprises 13 residues. CDR1 is SGHAT and CDR2 is FQNNGV in the germline V gene. CDR3 protein: CASSLLENTEAFC. The CDR3 DNA reads TGTGCCAGCAGCTTACTGGAGAACACTGAAGCTTTCTGT.

This sequence joins TRBV21-1 and TRBJ2-3; the D call TRBD1 from the table was never checked on the DNA. TRBV21-1 is assigned pseudogene status. The CDR3 consists of 16 residues. CDR3 sequence reads: CASSANSGQKPDTQYF. The CDR3 nucleotides are TGTGCCAGCAGCGCCAATTCGGGACAGAAGCCAGATACGCAGTATTTT.

The chain uses TRBV7-2 and TRBJ2-3; unclear D gene. CDR3 length: 14 residues. The germline CDR1 and CDR2 sequences are SGHTA and FQGNSA. The V end lost 3 bases, the J end lost 4 bases, and 11 bases lay between the germline ends. The CDR3 loop is CASSFRLGSDTQYF. For the CDR3, the DNA is TGTGCCAGCAGCTTTAGGCTGGGGTCAGATACGCAGTATTTT.

The chain has TRBV10-3 and TRBJ2-3; 9 bases are shared with TRBD1. This CDR3 has 15 residues. The V and J ends lost 10 bases and 6 bases, in that order; junction bases with no gene match: 14. The germline V gene encodes CDR1 ENHRY and CDR2 SYGVKD. CDR3 in amino acids: CATLGQGKGSDTQYF. The CDR3 region has the DNA TGTGCCACCCTAGGACAGGGGAAGGGGTCGGATACGCAGTATTTT.

Only one count was recorded for this clonotype. This rearrangement joins TRBV11-1 to TRBJ2-1; 9 bases are shared with TRBD2. There are 17 residues in the CDR3. Trimming took 4 bases from V and 0 from J; bases not matched to a gene: 7. Germline V gene data show CDR1 as SGHAT and CDR2 as FQDESV (reference sequence). This CDR3 reads CASSSHLAGSSYNEQFF. DNA for the CDR3: TGTGCCAGCAGCTCCCACCTAGCGGGGAGCTCCTACAATGAGCAGTTCTTC.

This clonotype was seen a handful of times. The chain uses TRBV15 and TRBJ1-1; D perhaps matches TRBD1 (5 bases). The V gene's germline CDR1 is LNHNV and CDR2 YYDKDF (reference sequence). Trimming left V 0 bases short and J 9 bases short, with 8 bases between. The CDR3 loop spans 12 amino acids. CDR3 region: CATSRDNRKAFF. CDR3 bases: TGTGCCACCAGCAGAGATAACAGGAAAGCTTTCTTT.